The 27 T cell receptor beta chains below come from one sample, sequenced in a study of blood T cell repertoires in COVID-19. Repertoires were generated with immunoSEQ multiplex PCR, while TCRdb's copy carries only in-frame clones and drops some. This table has 85,000 to 100,000 clones, about three quarters appearing once. The sample comprised peripheral blood. The origin of the receptors is a man aged 45-65 years who had recovered from COVID-19.

The chain carries TRBV5-1 and TRBJ2-5; perhaps TRBD1 as D (6 bases). The V end was cut by 0 bases, the J end by 1 base, with 7 bases between. Germline CDR1 is SGHRS and CDR2 is YFSETQ. The CDR3 extends over 14 amino acids. Here the CDR3 DNA reads TGCGCCAGCAGCTTGGGACAGGTCCAAGAGACCCAGTACTTC. Residues: CASSLGQVQETQYF.

CDR3 in amino acids: CASRPGSGTASGNTIYF. The CDR3 DNA reads as TGTGCCAGCAGACCCGGGTCCGGGACAGCGTCCGGAAACACCATATATTTT. The J gene is TRBJ1-3, the V gene TRBV28; 7 nucleotides line up with TRBD1. CDR3 length equals 17 residues. Germline values: CDR1 MDHEN, CDR2 SYDVKM. Trimming removed 6 bases from V and 4 bases from J; junction bases left unmatched: 15. The whole variable domain, filled in from reference TRBV28 and TRBJ1-3, reads DVKVTQSSRYLVKRTGEKVFLECVQDMDHENMFWYRQDPGLGLRLIYFSYDVKMKEKGDIPEGYSVSREKKERFSLILESASTNQTSMYLCASRPGSGTASGNTIYFGEGSWLTVV.

The chain recombines TRBV6-5 with TRBJ1-1, with D possibly being TRBD1 (5 bases). Germline V lookup: CDR1 MNHEY, CDR2 SVGAGI. This CDR3 spans 13 amino acids. V lost 2 bases to trimming and J lost 8 bases, with 12 bases between them. The CDR3 region is CASSYLTGGEAFF. The CDR3 bases are TGTGCCAGCAGTTACCTTACGGGGGGAGAAGCTTTCTTT.

The chain combines TRBV4-2 with TRBJ2-2; 11 bases align to TRBD2. CDR1 is LGHNA and CDR2 is YNFKEQ in the germline V gene. CDR3 length: 23 residues. After removal of 0 bases from V and 3 bases from J, the junction contained 21 bases not matched to a gene. This CDR3 reads CASSQDPNGLGLAGLGDTGELFF. CDR3 nucleotides: TGTGCCAGCAGCCAAGATCCAAATGGTCTCGGACTAGCGGGCCTCGGGGACACCGGGGAGCTGTTTTTT.

The rearrangement uses TRBV28 and TRBJ2-7; TRBD2 agrees at 8 bases. The junction had 3 bases not matched to a gene; V was cut back by 2 bases and J by 3 bases. CDR3 length equals 14 residues. Per the germline V gene, CDR1 is MDHEN and CDR2 is SYDVKM. CDR3 sequence: CASSLAGGFYEQYF. The CDR3 DNA reads as TGTGCCAGCAGTTTAGCGGGAGGATTCTACGAGCAGTACTTC.

This sequence joins TRBV2 and TRBJ1-4, with D possibly TRBD1 on 6 matching bases. V was cut by 6 bases and J by 6 bases, with 17 bases left in between. CDR1 is SNHLY, CDR2 FYNNEI, per germline. The CDR3 runs 15 residues. CDR3 sequence: CASRGGRAWDEKLFF. CDR3 in DNA: TGTGCCAGCAGAGGGGGACGTGCTTGGGATGAAAAACTGTTTTTT.

This sequence joins TRBV7-9 and TRBJ1-2, with 8 bases fitting TRBD1. The CDR3 contains 13 residues. V trimming: 5 bases; J trimming: 7 bases; junction bases outside the gene matches: 6. Germline V gene sequence: CDR1 SEHNR, CDR2 FQNEAQ (reference sequence). The CDR3 reads CASSQQGVGGYTF. The CDR3 bases are TGTGCCAGCAGCCAACAGGGGGTGGGTGGCTACACCTTC.

The chain recombines TRBV7-2 with TRBJ2-3, with TRBD2 identical over 13 bases. Germline V CDR1 and CDR2: SGHTA, FQGNSA. The trim removed 1 base at V and 5 bases at J, leaving 0 bases unmatched. CDR3 length equals 15 residues. The DNA of the CDR3 is TGTGCCAGCAGCTTAGGGACTAGCGGGAGAGATACGCAGTATTTT. It encodes CASSLGTSGRDTQYF.

The rearrangement links TRBV4-2 to TRBJ2-2; 7 bases are shared with TRBD1. V lost 0 bases to trimming and J lost 6 bases; unmatched junction nucleotides: 7. The CDR3 extends over 16 amino acids. Germline V gene lookup returns CDR1 LGHNA and CDR2 YNFKEQ. This CDR3 is CASSQDATGVAGELFF. In DNA, the CDR3 is TGTGCCAGCAGCCAAGACGCCACAGGGGTGGCCGGGGAGCTGTTTTTT.

The V and J genes are TRBV28 and TRBJ1-4; 7 nucleotides line up with TRBD1. Germline V gene lookup returns CDR1 MDHEN and CDR2 SYDVKM. V trimming: 10 bases; J trimming: 8 bases; junction bases outside the gene matches: 13. The CDR3 runs to 14 residues. CDR3 nucleotides: TGTGCCACTTCCAGGGGGTTGGTCGGGGAAAAACTGTTTTTT. It encodes CATSRGLVGEKLFF. The complete variable domain, with remaining parts taken from reference TRBV28 and TRBJ1-4, reads DVKVTQSSRYLVKRTGEKVFLECVQDMDHENMFWYRQDPGLGLRLIYFSYDVKMKEKGDIPEGYSVSREKKERFSLILESASTNQTSMYLCATSRGLVGEKLFFGSGTQLSVL.

The chain combines TRBV5-4 with TRBJ1-1; tentative D call: TRBD1 (5 bases). Germline V gives CDR1 SGHNT, CDR2 YYREEE (reference sequence). The V and J ends lost 2 bases and 2 bases respectively, with 10 bases between them. The CDR3 consists of 14 residues. Written as DNA, the CDR3 is TGTGCCAGCAGCTTACTGGGGGGAAACACTGAAGCTTTCTTT. Protein product: CASSLLGGNTEAFF.

This clone has at least ten counts. Other nucleotide sequences in the sample specify the same CDR3. The J gene is TRBJ1-2, the V gene TRBV15; D gene ambiguous. Germline V gene sequence: CDR1 LNHNV, CDR2 YYDKDF (reference sequence). Trimming cost V 0 bases and J 4 bases, with 9 bases left between them. The length of the CDR3 is 14 residues. Written as DNA, the CDR3 is TGTGCCACCAGCAGAGATAGGCAGGCCTATGGCTACACCTTC. This codes for CATSRDRQAYGYTF.

For the CDR3, the DNA is TGTGCCAGCAGTCTCTGGGGACAGGGGGGCTACGAGCAGTACTTC. Protein: CASSLWGQGGYEQYF. V gene TRBV28 combines with J gene TRBJ2-7, with 11 bases matching TRBD1. The trim removed 5 bases at V and 3 bases at J, leaving 6 bases unmatched. The CDR3 has 15 residues. The germline gives CDR1 MDHEN, CDR2 SYDVKM.

The V gene is TRBV5-6, the J gene TRBJ2-3; D possibly corresponds to TRBD1 (5 bases). This CDR3 region has 16 residues. Germline values: CDR1 SGHDT, CDR2 YYEEEE. V gave up 1 base and J gave up 4 bases, with 16 bases separating them. The CDR3 DNA reads TGTGCCAGCAGCTTGTGGTTAGTATTGACAGCAGATACGCAGTATTTT. Translating it yields CASSLWLVLTADTQYF.

The chain joins TRBV6-2 or TRBV6-3 to TRBJ1-2, with a possible D match to TRBD1 (6 bases). The CDR3 is 13 amino acids. Germline values: CDR1 MNHEY, CDR2 SVGEGT. With 2 bases removed from V and 6 bases from J, the gap between germline ends came to 10 bases. The CDR3 DNA is TGTGCCAGCAGTTACGCGACAGGCCATGGCTACACCTTC. Protein: CASSYATGHGYTF.

The V call is TRBV18, the J call TRBJ2-2, with D possibly TRBD1 on 5 matching bases. This CDR3 is 12 amino acids long. The germline V gene encodes CDR1 KGHSH and CDR2 LQKENI. V was trimmed by 6 bases and J by 7 bases, leaving 9 bases between them. CDR3 amino acids: CASSPDSGELFF. CDR3 coding DNA: TGTGCCAGCTCGCCAGACAGCGGGGAGCTGTTTTTT.

This chain connects TRBV5-8 to TRBJ2-7; 8 bases agree with TRBD1. The CDR3 length is 15 residues. Germline CDR1 and CDR2: SGHTS and YDEGEE. V was clipped by 1 base and J by 6 bases; unmatched bases: 9. Written as DNA, the CDR3 is TGTGCCAGCAGCTTGTCCAACAGGGGGTTTCTCGAGCAGTACTTC. It specifies CASSLSNRGFLEQYF.

This chain joins TRBV6-1 and TRBJ1-2; TRBD1 agrees at 10 bases. The V and J ends lost 2 bases and 2 bases, in that order; junction bases with no gene match: 14. The CDR3 has 19 amino acids. CDR1 MNHNS and CDR2 SASEGT come from the germline V gene. The chain's CDR3 is CASSERIFGTGVGNYGYTF. In nucleotides, the CDR3 is TGTGCCAGCAGTGAAAGGATCTTCGGGACAGGGGTTGGCAACTATGGCTACACCTTC.

V gene TRBV2 combines with J gene TRBJ1-1; TRBD1 matches 8 bases. Germline CDR1 SNHLY, CDR2 FYNNEI. This CDR3 spans 14 amino acids. V was clipped by 5 bases and J by 0 bases; unmatched bases: 2. CDR3 in amino acids: CASSYRGMNTEAFF. The CDR3, as DNA: TGTGCCAGCAGTTACAGGGGGATGAACACTGAAGCTTTCTTT.

The rearrangement joins TRBV11-3 to TRBJ1-1; 9 nucleotides align to TRBD1. Per germline, CDR1 SGHNT and CDR2 YENEEA. J was trimmed by 0 bases and V by 1 base; bases with no gene match: 6. There are 17 residues in the CDR3. CDR3 sequence: CASSLGTGVNVNTEAFF. DNA of the CDR3: TGTGCCAGCAGCTTAGGGACAGGGGTGAATGTGAACACTGAAGCTTTCTTT. The whole variable domain, filled in from reference TRBV11-3 and TRBJ1-1, reads EAGVVQSPRYKIIEKKQPVAFWCNPISGHNTLYWYLQNLGQGPELLIRYENEEAVDDSQLPKDRFSAERLKGVDSTLKIQPAELGDSAVYLCASSLGTGVNVNTEAFFGQGTRLTVV.

The chain is built from TRBV28 and TRBJ2-3; TRBD2 matches at 13 bases. The CDR3 spans 16 residues. V was pared by 8 bases and J by 4 bases, with 9 bases of the junction left unmatched. Germline V lookup: CDR1 MDHEN, CDR2 SYDVKM. CDR3 in amino acids: CASRLWTSGSSDTQYF. In nucleotides, the CDR3 is TGTGCCAGCCGACTATGGACTAGCGGGAGTTCAGATACGCAGTATTTT. The full variable domain, in which reference TRBV28 and TRBJ2-3 provide the parts outside the CDR3, is DVKVTQSSRYLVKRTGEKVFLECVQDMDHENMFWYRQDPGLGLRLIYFSYDVKMKEKGDIPEGYSVSREKKERFSLILESASTNQTSMYLCASRLWTSGSSDTQYFGPGTRLTVL.

V is TRBV19 and J is TRBJ1-5; the match to TRBD1 covers 7 bases. CDR1 is LNHDA and CDR2 is SQIVND in the germline V gene (reference sequence). After removal of 4 bases from V and 2 bases from J, the junction contained 14 bases not matched to a gene. The CDR3 is made up of 18 amino acids. The CDR3 here is CASSTHLQGLYGNQPQHF. The CDR3 nucleotides read TGTGCCAGTAGTACCCATCTACAGGGGTTGTACGGCAATCAGCCCCAGCATTTT.

The chain uses TRBV6-6 and TRBJ2-3, with TRBD2 matching 9 bases. Trimming took 6 bases from V and 1 from J; bases not matched to a gene: 8. This CDR3 contains 16 residues. Germline V lookup: CDR1 MNHNY, CDR2 SVGAGI (reference sequence). The CDR3 coding sequence is TGTGCCAGCAGCCGCGGGGGGGCCAGTCGCACAGATACGCAGTATTTT. This translates into CASSRGGASRTDTQYF.

This sequence joins TRBV5-1 and TRBJ1-1; 9 bases are a match to TRBD1. The germline V gene has CDR1 SGHRS and CDR2 YFSETQ. The CDR3 consists of 13 residues. V lost 4 bases to trimming and J lost 8 bases; unmatched junction nucleotides: 6. CDR3 region: CASSIPGQGEAFF. The CDR3 DNA reads as TGCGCCAGCAGCATCCCTGGACAGGGGGAAGCTTTCTTT.

The rearrangement links TRBV10-2 to TRBJ2-3; TRBD2 matches 11 bases. CDR3 size: 18 residues. Germline CDR1 is WSHSY and CDR2 is SAAADI. Trimming cost V 10 bases and J 5 bases; bases outside gene matches: 20. CDR3 DNA sequence: TGCGCCACCCTGAGGGGGGAAACTAGCGGGGGCCCGGGAGATACGCAGTATTTT. It yields the protein CATLRGETSGGPGDTQYF.

The chain employs TRBV15 and TRBJ1-5; D is uncertain. The CDR3 totals 15 residues. Germline V gene lookup returns CDR1 LNHNV and CDR2 YYDKDF (reference sequence). Trimming cost V 3 bases and J 1 base, with 10 bases left between them. The CDR3 sequence is CATSSFPVSNQPQHF. CDR3 nucleotides: TGTGCCACCAGCAGTTTTCCAGTAAGCAATCAGCCCCAGCATTTT.

The genes are TRBV13 and TRBJ1-1; the D is unclear. The V gene lost 3 bases and the J gene lost 8 bases, with 10 bases spanning the gap. The CDR3 length is 12 residues. Looked up from germline, CDR1 is PRHDT and CDR2 is FYEKMQ (reference sequence). CDR3 DNA sequence: TGTGCCAGCAGCTTCGGAGGCAACGAAGCTTTCTTT. As protein: CASSFGGNEAFF. Variable domain in full (rest from reference TRBV13 and TRBJ1-1): AAGVIQSPRHLIKEKRETATLKCYPIPRHDTVYWYQQGPGQDPQFLISFYEKMQSDKGSIPDRFSAQQFSDYHSELNMSSLELGDSALYFCASSFGGNEAFFGQGTRLTVV.